Detailed here is one T cell receptor beta chain. Its antigen is not identified. The data derive from a study of blood T cells in healthy people across ages. V shed 5 bases and J 5 bases; nucleotides not matched to a gene: 9. This CDR3 comprises 14 residues. Germline lookup yields CDR1 DFQATT and CDR2 SNEGSKA (reference sequence). Whole-study results and caveats: TCR beta diversity, measured per million T cells, fell in a roughly linear way with age.

Together with a sample-barcoded 5' primer, a J-beta primer mix was included in a second PCR lasting about 7 to 11 cycles. TCRdb reanalysed the 5' RACE reads using MiXCR and keeps one entry per CDR3 protein. The sample has around 940,000 distinct CDR3 sequences, roughly 51% seen once. Source material: blood. This receptor was taken from an older woman in good health. The chain uses TRBV20-1 and TRBJ2-1, with TRBD1 identical over 7 bases. The CDR3 DNA reads as TGCAGTGCTCCCGGACAGGCTGGGAACAATGAGCAGTTCTTC. Encoded protein: CSAPGQAGNNEQFF.